A single sample gave rise to the 18 T cell receptor beta chains below, sequenced in a study of OX40 agonist ivuxolimab in advanced cancers. The method was immunoSEQ multiplex PCR; TCRdb's version includes in-frame clones alone and lacks a portion of them. Of roughly 48,000 clones in the sample, 75% to 85% were seen once. The specimen was CD4+ or CD8+ T cells sorted from blood, collected in a trial of the OX40 agonist ivuxolimab. All receptors derive from an adult with an advanced solid tumor such as melanoma, head and neck, liver or kidney cancer.

The chain recombines TRBV10-3 with TRBJ2-7, with D possibly TRBD2 on 6 matching bases. The CDR3 is made up of 15 amino acids. V gave up 4 bases and J gave up 0 bases, with 13 bases separating them. Germline CDR1 is ENHRY and CDR2 is SYGVKD. The CDR3 DNA is TGTGCCATCAGTGGCCGTTTAGCGGACTCCTACGAGCAGTACTTC. This translates into CAISGRLADSYEQYF.

The V and J genes are TRBV28 and TRBJ2-2; unclear D gene. V was shortened by 1 base and J by 1 base, with 7 bases between the two germline ends. This CDR3 contains 15 residues. CDR1 and CDR2 from the germline V gene are MDHEN and SYDVKM. The CDR3 sequence is CASSLFAGNTGELFF. DNA for the CDR3: TGTGCCAGCAGTTTATTCGCCGGGAACACCGGGGAGCTGTTTTTT.

The chain links TRBV18 to TRBJ2-1; D remains ambiguous. Trimming cost V 3 bases and J 3 bases, with 12 bases left between them. The CDR3 covers 15 residues. Germline loops: CDR1 KGHSH, CDR2 LQKENI. The CDR3 region is CASSPPAPSYNEQFF. The CDR3 nucleotides are TGTGCCAGCTCACCTCCGGCGCCCAGCTACAATGAGCAGTTCTTC.

The V call is TRBV28, the J call TRBJ1-2, with D tentatively TRBD1 (6 bases). The germline gives CDR1 MDHEN, CDR2 SYDVKM. The CDR3 is 12 residues long. Trimming shortened V by 8 bases and J by 3 bases, and 10 bases separated the two germline ends. The CDR3 DNA follows: TGTGCCAGCGGTCACAGGGACTATGGCTACACCTTC. Translating it yields CASGHRDYGYTF.

J is TRBJ2-3 and V is TRBV7-6; D unresolved. This CDR3 spans 13 amino acids. V was pared by 3 bases and J by 2 bases, with 6 bases between. Germline V lookup: CDR1 SGHVS, CDR2 FNYEAQ. CDR3 amino acids: CASSFALTDTQYF. As DNA, the CDR3 is TGTGCCAGCAGCTTCGCGCTCACAGATACGCAGTATTTT. Full variable domain (outside the CDR3, taken from reference TRBV7-6 and TRBJ2-3): GAGVSQSPRYKVTKRGQDVALRCDPISGHVSLYWYRQALGQGPEFLTYFNYEAQQDKSGLPNDRFSAERPEGSISTLTIQRTEQRDSAMYRCASSFALTDTQYFGPGTRLTVL.

V usage is TRBV2 and J usage is TRBJ1-4; TRBD1 is a possible D gene (5 bases). The CDR3 extends over 15 amino acids. V shed 2 bases and J shed 3 bases, with 10 bases lying between them. Germline V gene data show CDR1 as SNHLY and CDR2 as FYNNEI. Here the CDR3 DNA reads TGTGCCAGCAGTGAATTGGGGGTCCCTAATGAAAAACTGTTTTTT. Protein sequence: CASSELGVPNEKLFF.

The chain combines TRBV5-1 with TRBJ1-5, with 8 bases matching TRBD1. Germline V CDR1 and CDR2: SGHRS, YFSETQ. Unmatched junction bases numbered 2, after V lost 0 bases and J lost 0 bases. The CDR3 has 16 residues. CDR3 residues: CASSLDGTGSNQPQHF. The CDR3, as DNA: TGCGCCAGCAGCTTGGACGGGACAGGTAGCAATCAGCCCCAGCATTTT.

This chain links TRBV5-1 with TRBJ2-3; 15 bases fit TRBD2. V lost 3 bases, J lost 2 bases, and 4 bases stayed unmatched. Germline V gene sequence: CDR1 SGHRS, CDR2 YFSETQ. The CDR3 is 17 residues long. As DNA, the CDR3 is TGCGCCAGCAGCTCGGGACTAGCGGGGGGAGTCACAGATACGCAGTATTTT. Translated, it gives CASSSGLAGGVTDTQYF.

The chain couples TRBV27 to TRBJ2-3; possibly TRBD2 for D (6 bases). Per germline, CDR1 MNHEY and CDR2 SMNVEV (reference sequence). V shed 7 bases and J shed 0 bases, with 14 bases lying between them. The CDR3 runs to 15 residues. CDR3 sequence reads: CASTPRGRSTDTQYF. The CDR3 coding sequence is TGTGCCAGCACGCCAAGAGGGAGGAGCACAGATACGCAGTATTTT.

This clone was seen just once. CDR3 bases: TGTGCCAGCAGCTTAGTCCCCGGGACAGATAATGAGCAGTTCTTC. Its translation is CASSLVPGTDNEQFF. This chain links TRBV11-2 with TRBJ2-1, with 7 bases that match TRBD1. This CDR3 is 15 amino acids long. The J segment lost 7 bases and the V segment lost 1 base, leaving 7 bases of the junction unmatched. CDR1 and CDR2 (germline): SGHAT, FQNNGV.

V gene TRBV27 combines with J gene TRBJ1-6; 11 bases match TRBD1. Losses at the gene ends were 4 bases for V and 7 bases for J; bases not matched to a gene: 12. The CDR3 runs to 18 residues. Germline loops: CDR1 MNHEY, CDR2 SMNVEV (reference sequence). CDR3 DNA: TGTGCCAGCAGTTCGTACCCCCCCCGGGACAGGGGGAATTCACCCCTCCACTTT. Translated, it gives CASSSYPPRDRGNSPLHF.

The chain combines TRBV6-6 with TRBJ2-7; tentatively, D is TRBD2 (6 bases). The V gene's germline CDR1 is MNHNY and CDR2 SVGAGI (reference sequence). The CDR3 is made up of 15 amino acids. The germline V and J ends were trimmed by 8 bases and 0 bases, with 17 bases remaining between them. The CDR3 coding sequence is TGTGCCAGCCGACTGCCGGGACTGGACTCCTACGAGCAGTACTTC. Translation: CASRLPGLDSYEQYF.

The DNA of the CDR3 is TGTGCCAGCAGCTCAGGGACAGGTTATAATTCACCCCTCCACTTT. Residues: CASSSGTGYNSPLHF. The chain has TRBV7-2 and TRBJ1-6; the match to TRBD1 covers 8 bases. CDR3 length equals 15 residues. Germline CDR1 is SGHTA and CDR2 is FQGNSA. J gave up 4 bases and V 4 bases, and 3 bases lay outside the gene matches.

The J gene is TRBJ1-2, the V gene TRBV7-9; D gene ambiguous. Per germline, CDR1 SEHNR and CDR2 FQNEAQ (reference sequence). Trimming took off 1 base at V and 7 bases at J, with 10 bases between the two ends. The CDR3 has 13 amino acids. In DNA form, the CDR3 reads TGTGCCAGCAGCTTAGAGTGGATGCGTGGCTACACCTTC. It codes for CASSLEWMRGYTF. The full variable domain, its missing parts supplied by reference TRBV7-9 and TRBJ1-2, is DTGVSQNPRHKITKRGQNVTFRCDPISEHNRLYWYRQTLGQGPEFLTYFQNEAQLEKSRLLSDRFSAERPKGSFSTLEIQRTEQGDSAMYLCASSLEWMRGYTFGSGTRLTVV.

This clone was seen only a few times. This chain uses TRBV6-1 with TRBJ1-6; D perhaps matches TRBD1 (5 bases). Trimming stripped 8 bases from V and 8 bases from J, with 10 bases between. This CDR3 contains 12 residues. CDR1 MNHNS and CDR2 SASEGT come from the germline V gene. The CDR3 DNA is TGTGCCAGCCGGGACGGGTATTCACCCCTCCACTTT. Its translation: CASRDGYSPLHF.

This clone is classed as medium-sized. In DNA, the CDR3 is TGCAGCGTCCAGGGAAACACTGAAGCTTTCTTT. Protein: CSVQGNTEAFF. The chain links TRBV29-1 to TRBJ1-1; a weak D match, TRBD1 (5 bases). V shed 6 bases and J shed 2 bases, with 7 bases lying between them. CDR1 and CDR2 from the germline V gene are SQVTM and ANQGSEA. The CDR3 length is 11 residues.

The chain uses TRBV11-2 and TRBJ2-1; D remains unclear. This CDR3 has 11 residues. V was clipped by 3 bases and J by 8 bases, with 5 bases between them. CDR1 SGHAT and CDR2 FQNNGV come from the germline V gene. The CDR3 DNA reads TGTGCCAGCAGCTTGGGCCATGAGCAGTTCTTC. The encoded protein is CASSLGHEQFF. The complete variable domain, with remaining parts taken from reference TRBV11-2 and TRBJ2-1, reads EAGVAQSPRYKIIEKRQSVAFWCNPISGHATLYWYQQILGQGPKLLIQFQNNGVVDDSQLPKDRFSAERLKGVDSTLKIQPAKLEDSAVYLCASSLGHEQFFGPGTRLTVL.

This chain joins TRBV28 and TRBJ1-1; a weak D match, TRBD1 (5 bases). The CDR3 is 12 residues long. From germline, CDR1 is MDHEN and CDR2 SYDVKM. Trimming left V 3 bases short and J 7 bases short, with 9 bases between. CDR3 in DNA: TGTGCCAGCAGTTTCGACAGACTTGAAGCTTTCTTT. As protein: CASSFDRLEAFF.